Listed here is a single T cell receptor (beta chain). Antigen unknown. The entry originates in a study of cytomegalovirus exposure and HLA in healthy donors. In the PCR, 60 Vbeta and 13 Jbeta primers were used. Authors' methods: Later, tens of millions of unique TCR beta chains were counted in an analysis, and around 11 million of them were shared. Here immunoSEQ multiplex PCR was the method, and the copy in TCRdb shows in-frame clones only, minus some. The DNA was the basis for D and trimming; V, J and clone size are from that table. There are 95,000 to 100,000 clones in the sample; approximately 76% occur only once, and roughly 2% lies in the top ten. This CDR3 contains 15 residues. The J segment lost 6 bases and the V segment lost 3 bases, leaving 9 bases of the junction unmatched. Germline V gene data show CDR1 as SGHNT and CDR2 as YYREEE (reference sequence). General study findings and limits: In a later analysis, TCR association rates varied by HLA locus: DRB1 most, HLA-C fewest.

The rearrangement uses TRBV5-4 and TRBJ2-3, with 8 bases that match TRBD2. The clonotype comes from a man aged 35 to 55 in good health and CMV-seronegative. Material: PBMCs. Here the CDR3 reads CASSSGSGSYDTQYF. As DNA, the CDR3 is TGTGCCAGCAGCTCTGGAAGCGGGAGTTACGATACGCAGTATTTT.